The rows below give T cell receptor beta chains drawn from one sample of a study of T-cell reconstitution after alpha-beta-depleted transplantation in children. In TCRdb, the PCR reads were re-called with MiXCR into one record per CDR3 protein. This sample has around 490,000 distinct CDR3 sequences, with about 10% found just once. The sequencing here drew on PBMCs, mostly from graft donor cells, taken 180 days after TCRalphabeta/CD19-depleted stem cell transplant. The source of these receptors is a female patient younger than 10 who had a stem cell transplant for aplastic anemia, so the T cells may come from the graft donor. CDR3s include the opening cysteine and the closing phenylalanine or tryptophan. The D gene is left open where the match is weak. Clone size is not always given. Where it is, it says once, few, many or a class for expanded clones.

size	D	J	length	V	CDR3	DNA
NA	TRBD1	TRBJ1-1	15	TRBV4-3	CASSHSGGMNTEAFF	TGCGCCAGCAGCCACTCAGGGGGTATGAACACTGAAGCTTTCTTT
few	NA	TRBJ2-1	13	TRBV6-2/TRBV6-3	CASSPSVVIEQFF	TGTGCCAGCAGCCCATCCGTTGTGATTGAGCAGTTCTTC
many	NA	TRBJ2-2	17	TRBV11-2	CASSPTGEASNTGELFF	TGTGCCAGCAGCCCGACGGGGGAGGCTTCGAACACCGGGGAGCTGTTTTTT
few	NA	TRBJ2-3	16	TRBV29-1	CSVESGWGISTDTQYF	TGCAGCGTTGAAAGTGGGTGGGGGATAAGCACAGATACGCAGTATTTT
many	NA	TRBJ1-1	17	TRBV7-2	CASSLIGGSTLNTEAFF	TGTGCCAGCAGCTTAATAGGTGGCAGCACCTTGAACACTGAAGCTTTCTTT
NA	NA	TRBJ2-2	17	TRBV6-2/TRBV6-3	CASSPAGLFANTGELFF	TGTGCCAGCAGTCCCGCCGGCCTGTTCGCGAACACCGGGGAGCTGTTTTTT
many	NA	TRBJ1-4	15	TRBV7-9	CASSLGSATNEKLFF	TGTGCCAGCAGCTTAGGGTCGGCAACTAATGAAAAACTGTTTTTT
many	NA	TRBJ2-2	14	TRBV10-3	CAITGAGNTGELFF	TGTGCCATCACTGGAGCGGGGAACACCGGGGAGCTGTTTTTT
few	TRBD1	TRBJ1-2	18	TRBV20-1	CSARDGSLPGRGREGYTF	TGCAGTGCTAGAGATGGTTCACTTCCGGGCAGGGGGCGTGAAGGCTACACCTTC
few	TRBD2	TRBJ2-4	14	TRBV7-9	CASSSLREGNIQYF	TGTGCCAGCAGCTCACTCAGGGAGGGAAACATTCAGTACTTC
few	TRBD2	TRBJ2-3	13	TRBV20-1	CSAKTSGRDTQYF	TGCAGTGCCAAGACTAGCGGGAGAGATACGCAGTATTTT
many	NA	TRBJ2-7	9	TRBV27	CAGFGEQYF	TGTGCCGGCTTTGGTGAGCAGTACTTC
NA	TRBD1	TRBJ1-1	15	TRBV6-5	CASSYEGALNTEAFF	TGTGCCAGCAGTTACGAGGGGGCTTTGAACACTGAAGCTTTCTTT
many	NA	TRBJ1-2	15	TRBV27	CASSSPGDRNYGYTF	TGTGCCAGCAGTTCGCCCGGGGACCGTAACTATGGCTACACCTTC
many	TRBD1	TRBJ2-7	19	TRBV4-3	CASSQNLLQGGTGGGEQYF	TGCGCCAGCAGCCAAAACCTGCTGCAAGGGGGTACAGGGGGTGGTGAGCAGTACTTC
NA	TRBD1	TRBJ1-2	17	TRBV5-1	CASSSFGGTGLIYGYTF	TGCGCCAGCAGCTCCTTCGGAGGGACAGGGCTGATTTATGGCTACACCTTC
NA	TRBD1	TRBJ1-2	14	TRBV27	CASSTDRGTYGYTF	TGTGCCAGCAGCACCGACAGGGGCACCTATGGCTACACCTTC
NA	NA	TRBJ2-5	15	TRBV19	CASRPTGTPGETQYF	TGTGCCAGTAGACCAACAGGGACCCCTGGGGAGACCCAGTACTTC
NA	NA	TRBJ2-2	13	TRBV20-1	CSARGSATGELFF	TGCAGTGCTAGAGGTTCCGCCACCGGGGAGCTGTTTTTT
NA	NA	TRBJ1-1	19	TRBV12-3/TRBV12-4	CARSLADRLSLPSNTEAFF	TGTGCCCGCAGTTTAGCCGACAGGCTCTCCTTACCTTCGAACACTGAAGCTTTCTTT
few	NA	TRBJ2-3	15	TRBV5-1	CASSLAWASTDTQYF	TGCGCCAGCAGCTTGGCCTGGGCTTCCACAGATACGCAGTATTTT
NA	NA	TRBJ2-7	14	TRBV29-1	CSVEDPGQGYEQYF	TGCAGCGTTGAAGATCCGGGGCAAGGCTACGAGCAGTACTTC
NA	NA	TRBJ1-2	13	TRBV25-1	CASSEFSGYGYTF	TGTGCCAGCAGTGAATTTAGTGGTTATGGCTACACCTTC